Presented here are 18 T cell receptor beta chains from one specimen sequenced in a study of metastatic and nonmetastatic thyroid tumors. TCRdb re-called clones via MiXCR from the PCR reads. The sample has around 41,000 clones, around 3.1% seen once. No treatment had been given to any patient before thyroid surgery. The sample consisted of blood. The receptors here all came from a female donor with papillary thyroid cancer or a benign thyroid nodule (not recorded which). Some clones in this sample may be carry-over from other donors' samples.

This clone was seen a few times. A clone one base away is much larger, so this may be a read error. The chain links TRBV6-2 or TRBV6-3 to TRBJ2-2; D unclear. This CDR3 has 15 residues. Trimming removed 5 bases at V and 4 bases at J, with 14 bases between. In germline, CDR1 is MNHEY, CDR2 SVGEGT. The CDR3 DNA reads TGTGCCAGCAGTGCCGAGACATGGAGCACCGGGGAGCTGTTTTTT. Translating gives CASSAETWSTGELFF.

The chain employs TRBV6-4 and TRBJ2-1; no clear D gene. The germline V and J ends were trimmed by 3 bases and 0 bases, with 9 bases remaining between them. CDR1 is MRHNA and CDR2 is SNTAGT in the germline V gene. The CDR3 totals 15 residues. CDR3: CASSEQDSSYNEQFF. The CDR3 DNA reads TGTGCCAGCAGTGAGCAGGATAGCTCCTACAATGAGCAGTTCTTC.

This clone was seen at least ten times. The rearrangement links TRBV10-2 to TRBJ1-1; D is undetermined. CDR3 length equals 12 residues. V lost 6 bases, J lost 7 bases, and 12 bases lay in between. Germline CDR1 reads WSHSY; CDR2 reads SAAADI. The CDR3 nucleotides read TGCGCCAGCAGATTGAGAGGTATTGAAGCTTTCTTT. Its translation is CASRLRGIEAFF.

This clone was picked up many times. A much larger clone lies one base from this, so it may be a read error. The chain links TRBV10-3 to TRBJ1-2; D is uncertain. Germline CDR1 is ENHRY and CDR2 is SYGVKD. This CDR3 has 12 residues. The CDR3 protein is CATSETQIGYTF. The CDR3 DNA is TGTGCCACCAGTGAGACTCAGATAGGCTACACCTTC.

This clone was detected many times. V gene TRBV6-1 combines with J gene TRBJ2-7; D may be TRBD1 or TRBD2 (5 bases each). The CDR3 is 11 residues long. Trimming stripped 7 bases from V and 7 bases from J, with 11 bases between. Germline V gives CDR1 MNHNS, CDR2 SASEGT. CDR3 in DNA: TGTGCCAGCATTGGGGGACGGGAGCAGTACTTC. It yields the protein CASIGGREQYF.

This clone was detected many times. The chain employs TRBV24-1 and TRBJ2-5; no definite D call. Between the trimmed V and J ends, which lost 4 bases and 0 bases, there was a span of 11 bases. The CDR3 extends over 15 amino acids. From germline, CDR1 is KGHDR and CDR2 SFDVKD. The CDR3 nucleotides are TGTGCCACCAGTGACCCTGCAGCGTACCAAGAGACCCAGTACTTC. It is translated as CATSDPAAYQETQYF.

This clone was seen at least ten times. This rearrangement joins TRBV7-3 to TRBJ2-3; a possible D gene is TRBD2 (5 bases). The CDR3 consists of 16 residues. V gave up 0 bases and J gave up 2 bases, with 12 bases separating them. CDR1 and CDR2 from the germline V gene are SGHTA and FQGTGA. The CDR3 reads CASSLTGPSNTDTQYF. Written as DNA, the CDR3 is TGTGCCAGCAGCTTAACCGGACCTAGCAACACAGATACGCAGTATTTT.

The CDR3 loop reads CAWNIKDRSLTGELFF. The DNA for the CDR3 is TGTGCCTGGAATATTAAGGACAGGTCTTTGACCGGGGAGCTGTTTTTT. The chain couples TRBV30 to TRBJ2-2, with 7 bases fitting TRBD1. With V trimmed by 4 bases and J by 5 bases, 13 bases remained unmatched. The germline CDR1 and CDR2 sequences are GTSNPN and SVGIG (reference sequence). The CDR3 is 16 amino acids.

This clone has more than one count but fewer than ten. V gene TRBV11-2 combines with J gene TRBJ2-7, with D hard to call. The CDR3 runs 14 residues. V lost 0 bases and J 0 bases, leaving 6 bases between the germline ends. Germline CDR1 and CDR2: SGHAT and FQNNGV. CDR3 protein: CASSLDRSSYEQYF. The CDR3, as DNA: TGTGCCAGCAGCTTAGATCGGTCCTCCTACGAGCAGTACTTC. The full variable domain, with the rest looked up from reference TRBV11-2 and TRBJ2-7, is EAGVAQSPRYKIIEKRQSVAFWCNPISGHATLYWYQQILGQGPKLLIQFQNNGVVDDSQLPKDRFSAERLKGVDSTLKIQPAKLEDSAVYLCASSLDRSSYEQYFGPGTRLTVT.

This clone was recorded a few times. V is TRBV6-1 and J is TRBJ2-5; 7 nucleotides agree with TRBD2. CDR1 and CDR2 (germline): MNHNS, SASEGT. The CDR3 has 15 amino acids. V dropped 1 base and J dropped 5; count of bases not matched to a gene: 7. The CDR3 nucleotides read TGTGCCAGCAGTGAAGAATCGGGGGGTGGCGAGACCCAGTACTTC. Amino acid sequence: CASSEESGGGETQYF.

This clone was seen ten or more times. The chain joins TRBV2 to TRBJ2-7; D perhaps matches TRBD2 (6 bases). The CDR3 is 15 amino acids. Per germline, CDR1 SNHLY and CDR2 FYNNEI. Trimming stripped 4 bases from V and 2 bases from J, with 15 bases between. CDR3 DNA sequence: TGTGCCAGCAGTGTCTCCCGGGACTCCCCCTACGAGCAGTACTTC. Translating gives CASSVSRDSPYEQYF.

This clone has a count of ten or more. The V call is TRBV6-2 or TRBV6-3, the J call TRBJ2-2; D gene ambiguous. The CDR3 is 14 residues long. In germline, CDR1 is MNHEY, CDR2 SVGEGT. The V end was cut by 7 bases, the J end by 4 bases, with 13 bases between. CDR3 loop: CASMFGDITGELFF. As DNA, the CDR3 is TGTGCCAGCATGTTTGGGGATATCACCGGGGAGCTGTTTTTT.

The DNA for the CDR3 is TGTGCCAGCAGTTATGCTAGCGGGCTCACAGATACGCAGTATTTT. As protein: CASSYASGLTDTQYF. V is TRBV6-5 and J is TRBJ2-3; 8 bases are shared with TRBD2. The J segment lost 2 bases and the V segment lost 3 bases, leaving 4 bases of the junction unmatched. The CDR3 consists of 15 residues. Germline V gives CDR1 MNHEY, CDR2 SVGAGI.

There are many counts of this clone. V gene TRBV7-9 combines with J gene TRBJ2-3; TRBD1 matches 9 bases. CDR3 size: 15 residues. Germline V CDR1 and CDR2: SEHNR, FQNEAQ (reference sequence). Germline trimming cut 5 bases from V and 3 bases from J; bases unmatched to any gene: 6. The DNA of the CDR3 is TGTGCCAGCAGCCAGTGGACAGGGGAAACAGATACGCAGTATTTT. Protein product: CASSQWTGETDTQYF.

This clone was recorded at least ten times. The V gene is TRBV27, the J gene TRBJ2-1; D gene uncertain. This CDR3 has 13 residues. Germline V gene lookup returns CDR1 MNHEY and CDR2 SMNVEV (reference sequence). V lost 4 bases, J lost 7 bases, and 11 bases lay in between. CDR3 DNA sequence: TGTGCCAGCAGTTCTTGGGCAGATAATGAGCAGTTCTTC. Protein sequence: CASSSWADNEQFF.

This clone appeared many times. The V and J genes are TRBV30 and TRBJ2-2; no clear D. V dropped 4 bases and J dropped 0 bases, with 9 bases sitting between them. Looked up from germline, CDR1 is GTSNPN and CDR2 is SVGIG (reference sequence). The CDR3 spans 14 residues. CDR3: CAWKLGPNTGELFF. The CDR3 bases are TGTGCCTGGAAGCTAGGTCCGAACACCGGGGAGCTGTTTTTT.

This clone occurred a few times. The chain carries TRBV2 and TRBJ2-1; TRBD2 might be the D (6 bases). Germline V gene sequence: CDR1 SNHLY, CDR2 FYNNEI. There are 14 residues in the CDR3. V shed 4 bases and J shed 7 bases, with 14 bases lying between them. CDR3 in amino acids: CASSGLSGINEQFF. CDR3 nucleotides: TGTGCCAGCAGTGGTCTTAGCGGTATAAATGAGCAGTTCTTC.

V and J are TRBV12-3 or TRBV12-4 and TRBJ2-2, with D perhaps TRBD1 or TRBD2 (5 bases each). V was clipped by 3 bases and J by 4 bases, with 9 bases between them. CDR3 length: 14 amino acids. The CDR3 DNA is TGTGCCAGCAGTTTCGCCGGGGCCACCGGGGAGCTGTTTTTT. This codes for CASSFAGATGELFF.